The rows below give T cell receptor beta chains drawn from one sample of a study of T-cell memory formation after mild COVID-19. Each CDR3 protein gets one entry after TCRdb re-called the 5' RACE reads with MiXCR. Of approximately 290,000 distinct CDR3 sequences listed, 15% to 20% are singletons. Sequenced material: PBMCs or a T cell subset sorted from them (not recorded which). These receptors were obtained from a man between 18 and 29 years old who had mild COVID-19 (a few samples of this study predate the infection). Cell type and time point are not known. Each CDR3 is given with its conserved first and last residue. The D gene is left open where the match is weak. The size entry is marked missing in some rows and otherwise reads once, few, many or a size class.

j_call: TRBJ1-3; v_call: TRBV5-4; d_call: -; clone_size: few; cdr3_aa: CASSIGQPRSGNTIYF; cdr3_nt: TGTGCCAGCAGCATCGGACAGCCTCGGTCTGGAAACACCATATATTTT
j_call: TRBJ2-1; v_call: TRBV7-2; d_call: TRBD1; clone_size: few; cdr3_aa: CASSNPRGGRYNEQFF; cdr3_nt: TGTGCCAGCAGCAACCCTAGAGGGGGCCGGTACAATGAGCAGTTCTTC
j_call: TRBJ2-3; v_call: TRBV12-3/TRBV12-4; d_call: TRBD1; clone_size: many; cdr3_aa: CASSPQGVSTDTQYF; cdr3_nt: TGTGCCAGCAGTCCCCAGGGGGTTAGCACAGATACGCAGTATTTT
j_call: TRBJ1-2; v_call: TRBV9; d_call: -; clone_size: few; cdr3_aa: CASSGLGTGNYGYTF; cdr3_nt: TGTGCCAGCAGCGGACTGGGGACCGGCAACTATGGCTACACCTTC
j_call: TRBJ2-1; v_call: TRBV7-3; d_call: -; clone_size: -; cdr3_aa: CASSLAGLGNEQFF; cdr3_nt: TGTGCCAGCAGCTTGGCGGGGTTGGGTAATGAGCAGTTCTTC
j_call: TRBJ1-2; v_call: TRBV5-1; d_call: -; clone_size: -; cdr3_aa: CASSLGPGQVNFYTF; cdr3_nt: TGCGCCAGCAGCTTGGGCCCCGGGCAGGTTAACTTCTACACCTTC
j_call: TRBJ1-4; v_call: TRBV7-9; d_call: -; clone_size: few; cdr3_aa: CASSLIGWQGSFGEKLFF; cdr3_nt: TGTGCCAGCAGCTTGATCGGCTGGCAGGGCTCTTTCGGAGAAAAACTGTTTTTT
j_call: TRBJ1-3; v_call: TRBV9; d_call: -; clone_size: few; cdr3_aa: CASSVDQGSSGNTIYF; cdr3_nt: TGTGCCAGCAGCGTAGATCAGGGATCCTCTGGAAACACCATATATTTT
j_call: TRBJ1-5; v_call: TRBV7-2; d_call: TRBD1; clone_size: few; cdr3_aa: CASSLRQGSQPQHF; cdr3_nt: TGTGCCAGCAGCTTAAGACAGGGCAGTCAGCCCCAGCATTTT
j_call: TRBJ1-1; v_call: TRBV6-1; d_call: -; clone_size: -; cdr3_aa: CARGRGEAFF; cdr3_nt: TGTGCCAGGGGGCGAGGTGAAGCTTTCTTT
j_call: TRBJ1-5; v_call: TRBV12-5; d_call: TRBD1; clone_size: -; cdr3_aa: CASGPTGLGQPQHF; cdr3_nt: TGTGCTAGTGGCCCGACAGGGCTCGGACAGCCCCAGCATTTT
j_call: TRBJ2-2; v_call: TRBV20-1; d_call: TRBD1; clone_size: -; cdr3_aa: CSALYRGQGTGELFF; cdr3_nt: TGCAGTGCTTTATACAGGGGACAGGGAACCGGGGAGCTGTTTTTT
j_call: TRBJ2-2; v_call: TRBV20-1; d_call: -; clone_size: -; cdr3_aa: CSARDLQGPTGELFF; cdr3_nt: TGCAGTGCTAGAGATTTACAGGGACCCACCGGGGAGCTGTTTTTT
j_call: TRBJ2-1; v_call: TRBV11-2; d_call: -; clone_size: -; cdr3_aa: CASRKMQGNNNNEQFF; cdr3_nt: TGTGCCAGCAGAAAAATGCAGGGGAATAACAACAATGAGCAGTTCTTC
j_call: TRBJ2-7; v_call: TRBV11-2; d_call: -; clone_size: -; cdr3_aa: CASTPSSGAIGYEQYF; cdr3_nt: TGTGCCAGCACCCCAAGTTCGGGGGCGATTGGATACGAGCAGTACTTC
j_call: TRBJ1-2; v_call: TRBV4-3; d_call: TRBD1; clone_size: -; cdr3_aa: CASSRTGFGYTF; cdr3_nt: TGCGCCAGCAGCAGGACAGGGTTCGGCTACACCTTC
j_call: TRBJ1-3; v_call: TRBV10-3; d_call: -; clone_size: many; cdr3_aa: CAISGQQGSSGNTIYF; cdr3_nt: TGTGCCATCAGTGGCCAACAGGGTAGCTCTGGAAACACCATATATTTT
j_call: TRBJ1-1; v_call: TRBV20-1; d_call: TRBD1; clone_size: few; cdr3_aa: CSASGTANTEAFF; cdr3_nt: TGCAGTGCTAGCGGGACAGCGAACACTGAAGCTTTCTTT
j_call: TRBJ1-5; v_call: TRBV5-8; d_call: -; clone_size: once; cdr3_aa: CASSSAAGWTQPQHF; cdr3_nt: TGTGCCAGCAGTTCCGCGGCAGGGTGGACTCAGCCCCAGCATTTT
j_call: TRBJ2-5; v_call: TRBV7-9; d_call: -; clone_size: -; cdr3_aa: CASDTGQGRTQETQYF; cdr3_nt: TGTGCCAGCGACACTGGGCAGGGGAGAACCCAAGAGACCCAGTACTTC
j_call: TRBJ2-1; v_call: TRBV9; d_call: -; clone_size: -; cdr3_aa: CASSVQGTGNEQFF; cdr3_nt: TGTGCCAGCAGCGTACAAGGTACGGGCAATGAGCAGTTCTTC
j_call: TRBJ2-5; v_call: TRBV4-1; d_call: -; clone_size: many; cdr3_aa: CASSQDREERGFFF; cdr3_nt: TGCGCCAGCAGCCAAGATCGGGAAGAGAGAGGTTTTTTCTTC
j_call: TRBJ2-3; v_call: TRBV27; d_call: TRBD2; clone_size: few; cdr3_aa: CASSLPGGADTQYF; cdr3_nt: TGTGCCAGCAGTTTACCGGGGGGTGCAGATACGCAGTATTTT
j_call: TRBJ1-1; v_call: TRBV6-6; d_call: -; clone_size: -; cdr3_aa: CASSYGTAEAFF; cdr3_nt: TGTGCCAGCAGTTACGGCACAGCTGAAGCTTTCTTT
j_call: TRBJ1-2; v_call: TRBV6-6; d_call: TRBD1; clone_size: -; cdr3_aa: CAGGTGFSGYTF; cdr3_nt: TGTGCCGGCGGGACAGGGTTTAGTGGCTACACCTTC
j_call: TRBJ2-2; v_call: TRBV6-1; d_call: -; clone_size: -; cdr3_aa: CASLGWGGELFF; cdr3_nt: TGTGCCAGCCTGGGGTGGGGCGGGGAGCTGTTTTTT
j_call: TRBJ2-2; v_call: TRBV9; d_call: -; clone_size: few; cdr3_aa: CASSAGTGNTGELFF; cdr3_nt: TGTGCCAGCAGCGCTGGGACGGGTAACACCGGGGAGCTGTTTTTT
j_call: TRBJ2-3; v_call: TRBV9; d_call: -; clone_size: -; cdr3_aa: CASSGPGTSTDTQYF; cdr3_nt: TGTGCCAGCAGCGGGCCCGGGACTAGCACAGATACGCAGTATTTT
j_call: TRBJ1-1; v_call: TRBV6-5; d_call: TRBD1; clone_size: -; cdr3_aa: CASSYTTGGTEAFF; cdr3_nt: TGTGCCAGCAGTTACACCACAGGGGGCACTGAAGCTTTCTTT
j_call: TRBJ2-1; v_call: TRBV12-3/TRBV12-4; d_call: TRBD1; clone_size: few; cdr3_aa: CASSYREQGTEQFF; cdr3_nt: TGTGCCAGCAGTTACAGAGAACAGGGGACTGAGCAGTTCTTC
j_call: TRBJ1-4; v_call: TRBV2; d_call: -; clone_size: -; cdr3_aa: CASRGDEKLFF; cdr3_nt: TGTGCCAGCAGGGGCGATGAAAAACTGTTTTTT